This section outlines one T cell receptor (beta chain) sequence together with its context. Unique molecular identifiers were used to barcode this TCRbeta library. TCRdb processed the PCR reads anew with MiXCR; each CDR3 protein has one entry. This table has roughly 570,000 distinct CDR3 sequences, roughly 30% appearing once. This sample stems from a study of T-cell reconstitution after alpha-beta-depleted transplantation in children. This CDR3 has 20 amino acids. The ends lost 0 bases at V and 1 base at J; junction bases unmatched: 7. The germline CDR1 and CDR2 sequences are MGHRA and YSYEKL. The sample in question was PBMCs, obtained before TCRalphabeta/CD19-depleted stem cell transplant. This chain connects TRBV4-1 to TRBJ2-4, with 15 bases that match TRBD2. The sequence came from a boy under three years old with Wiskott-Aldrich syndrome, due to receive a stem cell transplant. CDR3 nucleotides: TGCGCCAGCAGCCAAGAAGGTGGACTAGCGGGAGGGCCGGCCAAAAACATTCAGTACTTC. Encoded protein: CASSQEGGLAGGPAKNIQYF.